This entry is about one TCR beta chain. Its antigen has not been determined. Base-call qualities are not available, and no considerably larger clone is one nucleotide away. These data belong to a study of a mutant IDH1 vaccine in newly diagnosed glioma (dated by TCRdb to the early 2020s). For context, the study as a whole: Vaccination started 4-6 weeks after radiotherapy alone, or was given together with temozolomide cycles in the groups whose treatment included chemotherapy. Of the roughly 30 treated patients, around 62% were male and about 40% were female, and a mean age of 40.4 years was recorded. Prior to enrollment, standard therapy consisting of radiotherapy alone, temozolomide alone, or radiochemotherapy with temozolomide had been administered to patients, with the combination being received by most patients. The week-35 safety follow-up was designated visit V12, and the week-47 end of study was designated visit V13. Peripheral blood was drawn at six visits: V03 (baseline), V05, V07, V10, V12 and V13. For exploratory analyses, longitudinal TCRB deep sequencing was carried out in roughly 25 treated patients wherever samples were available.

The germline V gene supplies CDR1 SGHTA and CDR2 FQGNSA. Its CDR3 holds 17 amino acids, cysteine through phenylalanine. The read is trimmed to its CDR3 DNA, 51 bases read in frame from base 1. Ends trimmed: V by 4 bases, J by 4 bases; bases unmatched to a gene: 15. Taken with the paper, the label for time point translates to: week 35, safety follow-up. A 20-mer mutant IDH1 peptide at 300 micrograms in Montanide made up each vaccine dose, which was injected subcutaneously together with topical imiquimod. Patients received eight vaccinations in weeks 1, 3, 5, 7, 11, 15, 19 and 23, corresponding to visits V03 through V10. All donors had newly diagnosed IDH1-mutant astrocytomas of WHO grade 3 or 4 that showed loss of nuclear ATRX. The samples were drawn from NOA16, a multicentre, single-arm, open-label phase I trial in Germany that tested a mutant IDH1 peptide vaccine in humans for the first time. The DNeasy Blood and Tissue Kit was used to extract genomic DNA from EDTA blood for TCRB sequencing.

Receptor libraries were prepared by the immunoSEQ multiplex PCR assay. Rearranged TCR beta chain sequences were amplified with the hsTCRB Kit following the manufacturer's protocol. An Illumina MiSeq was used to sequence the TCRB libraries. On the study's bioinformatics: The kit vendor's proprietary platform handled demultiplexing, trimming and gene mapping. As stored in TCRdb, this immuneACCESS dataset retains in-frame rearrangements with V and J assigned. A fraction of the clones does not appear; measured against another copy, unresolved V genes explain less than half of the discrepancy, and the remainder lacks a known reason. Clonal size and the V and J genes are those of that table, whereas D and trimming came from the DNA. Recorded for this sample are around 60,000 clones; under 90% of them occurred a single time. The ten biggest clones cover roughly 4.5% of the sample. The paper's findings and limits, for the study overall: The authors noted that analyses of patient blood samples could not be reproduced because of sample limitations. Pseudoprogression seemed to be unrelated to changes in the top peripheral T cell clonotypes found by TCRB sequencing. Vaccine-induced immune responses across multiple MHC alleles were detected in about 92% of patients. Availability determined which PBMC samples were chosen for TCRB deep sequencing.

The TCR was taken from a man under 40 with glioma. This specimen was PBMCs, taken from a glioma patient whose treatment included an IDH1 peptide vaccine. The receptor chain draws on TRBV7-2 and TRBJ1-2; a stretch of 7 junction bases matches TRBD1. The DNA sequence reads TGTGCCAGCAGCTCCAGACAGGGTTCGTCCCTACTCTATGGCTACACCTTC. Its protein product is CASSSRQGSSLLYGYTF.